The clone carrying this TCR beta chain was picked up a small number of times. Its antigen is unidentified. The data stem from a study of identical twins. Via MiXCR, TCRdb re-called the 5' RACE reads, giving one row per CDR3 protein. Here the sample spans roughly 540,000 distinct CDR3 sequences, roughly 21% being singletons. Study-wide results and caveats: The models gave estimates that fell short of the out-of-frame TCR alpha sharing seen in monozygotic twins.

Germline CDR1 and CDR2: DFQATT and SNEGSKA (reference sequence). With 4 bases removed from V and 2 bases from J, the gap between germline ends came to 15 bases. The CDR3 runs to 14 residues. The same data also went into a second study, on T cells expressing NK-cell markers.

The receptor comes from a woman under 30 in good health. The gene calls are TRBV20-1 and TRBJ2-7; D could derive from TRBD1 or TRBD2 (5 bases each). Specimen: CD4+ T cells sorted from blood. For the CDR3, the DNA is TGCAGTGCTAAGCCAGGGAGAGTTCCCTACGAGCAGTACTTC. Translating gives CSAKPGRVPYEQYF.